One sample yielded the 31 T cell receptor beta chains listed below, sequenced in a study of human T cells and chemical hapten exposure. The study used a library that attached unique molecular identifiers to individual cDNA molecules. TCRdb redid the calling of the reads with MiXCR, one entry per CDR3 protein. The sample includes 5,000 to 6,000 distinct CDR3 sequences, less than 65% of them seen just once. Described treatment: therapeutic diphenylcyclopropenone sensitization with weekly scalp DPC. Sequences were derived from whole blood, sampled before DPC sensitization or 2, 6, or about 24 weeks after (not recorded which). All receptors come from an adult with alopecia areata. Some clones in this sample may be carry-over from other donors' samples. This table probably holds off-target reads from a library built for another chain.

This chain uses TRBV6-5 with TRBJ2-7; D possibly uses TRBD1 or TRBD2 (6 bases each). Germline CDR1 and CDR2: MNHEY and SVGAGI. The CDR3 runs 14 residues. V was trimmed by 2 bases and J by 2 bases, leaving 10 bases between them. The chain's CDR3 is CASSYVGGPYEQYF. The DNA for the CDR3 is TGTGCCAGCAGTTACGTCGGGGGCCCCTACGAGCAGTACTTC.

J is TRBJ2-7 and V is TRBV6-1, with 12 bases that match TRBD2. The CDR3 has 15 residues. The J segment lost 2 bases and the V segment lost 1 base, leaving 0 bases of the junction unmatched. Germline V gene data show CDR1 as MNHNS and CDR2 as SASEGT. CDR3 bases: TGTGCCAGCAGTGAAGGGACTAGCGGGACCTACGAGCAGTACTTC. It is translated as CASSEGTSGTYEQYF.

In this sample, this clonotype turned up a few times. The J gene is TRBJ2-4, the V gene TRBV29-1; 8 positions agree with TRBD2. Losses at the gene ends were 5 bases for V and 6 bases for J; bases not matched to a gene: 3. This CDR3 has 12 residues. The germline gives CDR1 SQVTM, CDR2 ANQGSEA. The CDR3 coding sequence is TGCAGCGTTACGGGGGGGCCAAACATTCAGTACTTC. Residues: CSVTGGPNIQYF.

The chain couples TRBV6-4 to TRBJ2-3; the match to TRBD1 covers 9 bases. Germline trimming cut 4 bases from V and 4 bases from J; bases unmatched to any gene: 3. Germline CDR1 and CDR2: MRHNA and SNTAGT. CDR3 length equals 14 residues. CDR3 loop: CASSVQGASDTQYF. CDR3 in DNA: TGTGCCAGCAGTGTACAGGGGGCATCAGATACGCAGTATTTT.

This clonotype was observed a handful of times. The rearrangement links TRBV27 to TRBJ2-7, with D possibly being TRBD2 (5 bases). Trimming pared 6 bases from V and 5 bases from J, leaving 17 bases between. Germline values: CDR1 MNHEY, CDR2 SMNVEV (reference sequence). The CDR3 has 14 amino acids. The CDR3 sequence is CASRRAGPGDEQYF. In DNA, the CDR3 is TGTGCCAGCAGGAGGGCGGGTCCCGGGGACGAGCAGTACTTC.

The rearrangement links TRBV7-2 to TRBJ2-7; the match to TRBD2 covers 9 bases. The V and J ends lost 2 bases and 2 bases, in that order; junction bases with no gene match: 13. This CDR3 has 18 amino acids. CDR1 is SGHTA, CDR2 FQGNSA, per germline. CDR3 in DNA: TGTGCCAGCAGCTTAATAGGGACTAGCAGGGACTCTCCCTACGAGCAGTACTTC. This codes for CASSLIGTSRDSPYEQYF. Using reference TRBV7-2 and TRBJ2-7 for the parts outside the CDR3, the full variable domain is GAGVSQSPSNKVTEKGKDVELRCDPISGHTALYWYRQSLGQGLEFLIYFQGNSAPDKSGLPSDRFSAERTGGSVSTLTIQRTQQEDSAVYLCASSLIGTSRDSPYEQYFGPGTRLTVT.

V is TRBV19 and J is TRBJ2-7, with D possibly TRBD2 on 5 matching bases. The CDR3 runs to 16 residues. Germline lookup yields CDR1 LNHDA and CDR2 SQIVND (reference sequence). The ends were cut back, 5 bases at V and 5 bases at J, with 22 bases in the middle. CDR3 nucleotides: TGTGCCAGTAGTGGCCGGGCCCCCGGAGGTATGGACGAGCAGTACTTC. Encoded protein: CASSGRAPGGMDEQYF.

The rearrangement uses TRBV27 and TRBJ2-3, with D unclear. Germline assignment: CDR1 MNHEY and CDR2 SMNVEV (reference sequence). V shed 3 bases and J shed 6 bases, with 4 bases lying between them. The CDR3 has 11 amino acids. The CDR3: CASSLGDTQYF. CDR3 DNA sequence: TGTGCCAGCAGTTTGGGCGATACGCAGTATTTT.

The CDR3 bases are TGTGCCATCAGGGAGCAGAACGAGCAGTACTTC. The encoded protein is CAIREQNEQYF. The V gene is TRBV10-3, the J gene TRBJ2-7; D is ambiguous. Germline V lookup: CDR1 ENHRY, CDR2 SYGVKD. V was clipped by 6 bases and J by 5 bases, with 8 bases between them. The length of the CDR3 is 11 residues.

This CDR3 reads CASSLAGEDTQYF. CDR3 nucleotides: TGTGCCAGCAGCTTAGCGGGAGAAGATACGCAGTATTTT. This rearrangement joins TRBV11-3 to TRBJ2-3; D is perhaps TRBD2 (6 bases). V dropped 1 base and J dropped 5 bases, with 7 bases sitting between them. From germline, CDR1 is SGHNT and CDR2 YENEEA. The CDR3 contains 13 residues.

This clonotype was seen only once. The chain joins TRBV28 to TRBJ2-5, with D perhaps assigned TRBD1 or TRBD2 (5 bases each). This CDR3 is built from 12 residues. The V and J ends lost 4 bases and 5 bases respectively, with 8 bases between them. Germline lookup yields CDR1 MDHEN and CDR2 SYDVKM. DNA of the CDR3: TGTGCCAGCAGTTCGAGGGGCGAGACCCAGTACTTC. Protein: CASSSRGETQYF.

This CDR3 reads CASSSRVVNHEQYF. The CDR3 coding sequence is TGTGCCAGCAGCTCCCGGGTTGTGAACCACGAGCAGTACTTC. V gene TRBV7-2 combines with J gene TRBJ2-7; D not certain. The CDR3 is 14 amino acids. The V gene lost 4 bases and the J gene lost 5 bases, with 15 bases spanning the gap. From germline, CDR1 is SGHTA and CDR2 FQGNSA.

CDR3 sequence: CASSYKQGTEAFF. The CDR3 nucleotides are TGTGCCAGCAGTTACAAACAGGGTACTGAAGCTTTCTTT. The chain combines TRBV27 with TRBJ1-1; D possibly corresponds to TRBD1 (6 bases). The length of the CDR3 is 13 residues. Looked up from germline, CDR1 is MNHEY and CDR2 is SMNVEV (reference sequence). V lost 4 bases to trimming and J lost 5 bases, with 11 bases between them.

This CDR3 reads CASRKRDNSYNEQFF. DNA of the CDR3: TGTGCCAGCAGAAAACGGGACAACTCCTACAATGAGCAGTTCTTC. V and J are TRBV2 and TRBJ2-1; perhaps TRBD1 as D (6 bases). The germline CDR1 and CDR2 sequences are SNHLY and FYNNEI. V lost 6 bases and J lost 0, with 12 bases in between. This CDR3 spans 15 amino acids.

This chain joins TRBV27 and TRBJ1-5, with 7 bases aligning to TRBD1. V shed 6 bases and J 2 bases; nucleotides not matched to a gene: 1. The V gene's germline CDR1 is MNHEY and CDR2 SMNVEV (reference sequence). This CDR3 region has 13 residues. This CDR3 is CASSGTGNQPQHF. CDR3 sequence (DNA): TGTGCCAGCAGCGGGACAGGCAATCAGCCCCAGCATTTT.

The chain combines TRBV20-1 with TRBJ2-3; D unclear. With 5 bases removed from V and 3 bases from J, the gap between germline ends came to 6 bases. Germline V gene data show CDR1 as DFQATT and CDR2 as SNEGSKA (reference sequence). The CDR3 totals 11 residues. The CDR3 DNA reads TGCAGTGCTCGGACGACAGATACGCAGTATTTT. As protein: CSARTTDTQYF.

This clonotype was recorded a few times. The chain combines TRBV20-1 with TRBJ2-7; either TRBD1 or TRBD2 may supply D (5 bases each). This CDR3 has 13 residues. From germline, CDR1 is DFQATT and CDR2 SNEGSKA (reference sequence). With 2 bases removed from V and 5 bases from J, the gap between germline ends came to 13 bases. CDR3 residues: CSARRNLGDEQYF. The CDR3 bases are TGCAGTGCTAGAAGAAACTTGGGGGACGAGCAGTACTTC.

This chain joins TRBV11-3 and TRBJ2-1; 9 positions match TRBD2. CDR1 is SGHNT, CDR2 YENEEA, per germline. The trim removed 5 bases at V and 4 bases at J, leaving 6 bases unmatched. This CDR3 contains 15 residues. The CDR3 nucleotides read TGTGCCAGCAGCCTGGAGCGGGAGGAATACAATGAGCAGTTCTTC. Translated: CASSLEREEYNEQFF.

V gene TRBV7-6 combines with J gene TRBJ2-6; TRBD1 matches at 7 bases. CDR1 and CDR2 from the germline V gene are SGHVS and FNYEAQ. The CDR3 contains 16 residues. The ends lost 1 base at V and 2 bases at J; junction bases unmatched: 2. For the CDR3, the DNA is TGTGCCAGCAGCTTAGAAGGGGGCACTGGGGCCAACGTCCTGACTTTC. Its protein is CASSLEGGTGANVLTF.

The rearrangement joins TRBV4-3 to TRBJ2-2; D remains ambiguous. This CDR3 has 14 residues. V was shortened by 0 bases and J by 6 bases, with 8 bases between the two germline ends. Germline V lookup: CDR1 LGHNA, CDR2 YSLEER. CDR3 nucleotide sequence: TGCGCCAGCAGCCAAGATTCGGTGCCCGGGGAGCTGTTTTTT. Amino acid sequence: CASSQDSVPGELFF.

The chain combines TRBV11-2 with TRBJ2-3; 7 bases agree with TRBD1. The V gene end was trimmed by 5 bases and the J gene end by 2 bases; junction bases not matched to a gene: 7. The CDR3 runs to 15 residues. Looked up from germline, CDR1 is SGHAT and CDR2 is FQNNGV. CDR3 sequence (DNA): TGTGCCAGCAGCAAGAGACAGGGCATCACAGATACGCAGTATTTT. Its translation: CASSKRQGITDTQYF. Combining the CDR3 with reference TRBV11-2 and TRBJ2-3 gives the whole variable domain EAGVAQSPRYKIIEKRQSVAFWCNPISGHATLYWYQQILGQGPKLLIQFQNNGVVDDSQLPKDRFSAERLKGVDSTLKIQPAKLEDSAVYLCASSKRQGITDTQYFGPGTRLTVL.

The J gene is TRBJ2-7, the V gene TRBV6-5; TRBD2 matches at 10 bases. The CDR3 extends over 14 amino acids. V shed 4 bases, J shed 4 bases, and the junction held 4 bases outside the gene matches. CDR1 and CDR2 from the germline V gene are MNHEY and SVGAGI. CDR3 residues: CASSSSGRRYEQYF. Written as DNA, the CDR3 is TGTGCCAGCAGTTCTAGCGGGAGAAGGTACGAGCAGTACTTC.

The CDR3 here is CASSPSTGGETQYF. Written as DNA, the CDR3 is TGTGCCAGCAGCCCGTCGACGGGTGGAGAGACCCAGTACTTC. V usage is TRBV11-2 and J usage is TRBJ2-5, with no clear D. V was trimmed by 5 bases and J by 4 bases, leaving 14 bases between them. The CDR3 loop spans 14 amino acids. Germline CDR1 is SGHAT and CDR2 is FQNNGV. Full variable domain (rest looked up from reference TRBV11-2 and TRBJ2-5): EAGVAQSPRYKIIEKRQSVAFWCNPISGHATLYWYQQILGQGPKLLIQFQNNGVVDDSQLPKDRFSAERLKGVDSTLKIQPAKLEDSAVYLCASSPSTGGETQYFGPGTRLLVL.

This clonotype came up a few times. The genes are TRBV5-1 and TRBJ2-5; 8 positions match TRBD1. CDR1 and CDR2 from the germline V gene are SGHRS and YFSETQ. The CDR3 contains 15 residues. V was pared by 4 bases and J by 5 bases, with 10 bases of the junction left unmatched. CDR3 DNA sequence: TGCGCCAGCAGCCCGACAGGGGCCACCTGGGAGACCCAGTACTTC. It encodes CASSPTGATWETQYF.

This clonotype was observed a few times. The chain couples TRBV11-2 to TRBJ2-5; the D gene is possibly TRBD1 (5 bases). The CDR3 length is 15 residues. V gave up 8 bases and J gave up 1 base, with 17 bases separating them. In germline, CDR1 is SGHAT, CDR2 FQNNGV. For the CDR3, the DNA is TGTGCCAGCGGAGAAATAGGGGTCCTCCAAGAGACCCAGTACTTC. Translated: CASGEIGVLQETQYF.

The sample holds a few counts of this clonotype. The chain employs TRBV27 and TRBJ2-1; TRBD2 aligns across 13 bases. V shed 6 bases and J 0 bases; nucleotides not matched to a gene: 5. The CDR3 length is 17 residues. Germline assignment: CDR1 MNHEY and CDR2 SMNVEV (reference sequence). The chain's CDR3 is CASSSRTSGSSYNEQFF. The CDR3 region has the DNA TGTGCCAGCAGCAGTAGGACTAGCGGGAGCTCCTACAATGAGCAGTTCTTC.

The V gene is TRBV5-1, the J gene TRBJ2-7, with 8 bases aligning to TRBD1. The CDR3 consists of 14 residues. From germline, CDR1 is SGHRS and CDR2 YFSETQ. Trimming cost V 4 bases and J 5 bases; bases outside gene matches: 8. The CDR3 protein is CASSTRQGSHEQYF. The CDR3 coding sequence is TGCGCCAGCAGCACCCGACAGGGGAGCCACGAGCAGTACTTC.

This sequence joins TRBV5-1 and TRBJ2-1; 8 bases line up with TRBD2. Germline CDR1 and CDR2: SGHRS and YFSETQ. CDR3 length: 14 residues. Trimming took 5 bases from V and 7 from J; bases not matched to a gene: 8. In DNA, the CDR3 is TGCGCCAGCAGGATCAGCGGGAGTTTAAATGAGCAGTTCTTC. Protein: CASRISGSLNEQFF.

The chain links TRBV18 to TRBJ2-7; no definite D call. Germline CDR1 and CDR2: KGHSH and LQKENI. This CDR3 has 11 residues. Trimming cost V 2 bases and J 3 bases, with 2 bases left between them. The DNA for the CDR3 is TGTGCCAGCTCACCAGTCTACGAGCAGTACTTC. Translated, it gives CASSPVYEQYF.

The chain has TRBV12-3 or TRBV12-4 and TRBJ2-1; 9 bases are a match to TRBD2. The CDR3 has 15 amino acids. V shed 5 bases and J 8 bases; nucleotides not matched to a gene: 10. Here the CDR3 DNA reads TGTGCCAGCAGTACCGGGCTAGCGGGAACCGATGAGCAGTTCTTC. It specifies CASSTGLAGTDEQFF.

This chain links TRBV29-1 with TRBJ2-1, with 10 bases fitting TRBD2. The CDR3 totals 14 residues. V lost 7 bases to trimming and J lost 2 bases; unmatched junction nucleotides: 5. Germline CDR1 SQVTM, CDR2 ANQGSEA. CDR3 bases: TGCAGCGCCCCTAGCGGGAGTACCTACAATGAGCAGTTCTTC. It specifies CSAPSGSTYNEQFF.